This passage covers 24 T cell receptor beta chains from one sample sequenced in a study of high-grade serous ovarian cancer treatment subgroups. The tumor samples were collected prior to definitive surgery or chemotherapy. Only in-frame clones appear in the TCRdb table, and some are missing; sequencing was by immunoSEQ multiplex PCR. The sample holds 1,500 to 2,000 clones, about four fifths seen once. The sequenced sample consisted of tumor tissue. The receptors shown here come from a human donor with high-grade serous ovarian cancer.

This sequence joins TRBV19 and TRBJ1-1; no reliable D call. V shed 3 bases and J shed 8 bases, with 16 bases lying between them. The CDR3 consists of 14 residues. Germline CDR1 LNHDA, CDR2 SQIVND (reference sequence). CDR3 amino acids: CASSITSTAPEAFF. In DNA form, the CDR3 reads TGTGCCAGTAGTATTACCAGTACCGCGCCCGAAGCTTTCTTT.

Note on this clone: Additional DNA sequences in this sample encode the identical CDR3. CDR3 nucleotides: TGTGCCAGCAGCCAACGGCAGGGACCCTACAATGAGCAGTTCTTC. Translating it yields CASSQRQGPYNEQFF. The V gene is TRBV14, the J gene TRBJ2-1; either TRBD1 or TRBD2 may supply D (5 bases each). Germline V gene sequence: CDR1 SGHDN, CDR2 FVKESK. The V end lost 2 bases, the J end lost 2 bases, and 10 bases lay between the germline ends. The length of the CDR3 is 15 residues.

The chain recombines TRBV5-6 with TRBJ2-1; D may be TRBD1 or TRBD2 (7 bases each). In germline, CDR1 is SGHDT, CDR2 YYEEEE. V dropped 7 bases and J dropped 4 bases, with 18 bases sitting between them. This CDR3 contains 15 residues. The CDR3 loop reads CASSGRGRGYNEQFF. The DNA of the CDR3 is TGTGCCAGCTCAGGGAGGGGGCGTGGATACAATGAGCAGTTCTTC.

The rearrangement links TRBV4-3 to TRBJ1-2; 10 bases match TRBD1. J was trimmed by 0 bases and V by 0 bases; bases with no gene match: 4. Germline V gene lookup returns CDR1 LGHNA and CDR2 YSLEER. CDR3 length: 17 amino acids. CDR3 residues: CASSQDSGQGANYGYTF. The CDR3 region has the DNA TGCGCCAGCAGCCAAGATTCAGGACAGGGGGCTAACTATGGCTACACCTTC.

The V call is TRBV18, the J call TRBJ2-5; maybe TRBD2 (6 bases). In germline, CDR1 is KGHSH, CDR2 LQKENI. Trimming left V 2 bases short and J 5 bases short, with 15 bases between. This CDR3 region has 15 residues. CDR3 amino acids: CASSPWGRQVETQYF. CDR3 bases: TGTGCCAGCTCACCATGGGGGAGGCAAGTGGAGACCCAGTACTTC. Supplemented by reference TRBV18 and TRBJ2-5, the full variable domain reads NAGVMQNPRHLVRRRGQEARLRCSPMKGHSHVYWYRQLPEEGLKFMVYLQKENIIDESGMPKERFSAEFPKEGPSILRIQQVVRGDSAAYFCASSPWGRQVETQYFGPGTRLLVL.

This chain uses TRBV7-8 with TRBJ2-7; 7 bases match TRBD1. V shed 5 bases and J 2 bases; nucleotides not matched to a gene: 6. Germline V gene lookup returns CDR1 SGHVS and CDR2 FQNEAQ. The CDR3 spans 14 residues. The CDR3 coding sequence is TGTGCCAGCAGCACCCCCGGGACAGCCTACGAGCAGTACTTC. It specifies CASSTPGTAYEQYF.

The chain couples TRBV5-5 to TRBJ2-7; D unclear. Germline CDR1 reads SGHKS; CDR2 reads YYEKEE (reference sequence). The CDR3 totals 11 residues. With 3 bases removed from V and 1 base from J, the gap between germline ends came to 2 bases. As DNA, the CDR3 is TGTGCCAGCAGCTCATCCTACGAGCAGTACTTC. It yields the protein CASSSSYEQYF. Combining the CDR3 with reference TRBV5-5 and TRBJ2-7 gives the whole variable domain DAGVTQSPTHLIKTRGQQVTLRCSPISGHKSVSWYQQVLGQGPQFIFQYYEKEERGRGNFPDRFSARQFPNYSSELNVNALLLGDSALYLCASSSSYEQYFGPGTRLTVT.

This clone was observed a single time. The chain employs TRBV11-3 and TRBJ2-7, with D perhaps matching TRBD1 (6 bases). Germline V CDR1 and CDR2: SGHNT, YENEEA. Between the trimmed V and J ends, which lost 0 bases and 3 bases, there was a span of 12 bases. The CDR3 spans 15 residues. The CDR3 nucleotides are TGTGCCAGCAGCTTAGATCTTGGGACACACTACGAGCAGTACTTC. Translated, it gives CASSLDLGTHYEQYF.

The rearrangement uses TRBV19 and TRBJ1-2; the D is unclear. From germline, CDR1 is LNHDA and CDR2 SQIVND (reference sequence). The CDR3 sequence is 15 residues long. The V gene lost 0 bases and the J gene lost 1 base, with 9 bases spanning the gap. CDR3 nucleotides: TGTGCCAGTAGTATAGATCTATGGAGTAACTATGGCTACACCTTC. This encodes CASSIDLWSNYGYTF.

The CDR3 sequence is CASSRTIQETQYF. CDR3 in DNA: TGTGCCAGCAGCCGGACTATCCAAGAGACCCAGTACTTC. This chain links TRBV7-6 with TRBJ2-5, with D tentatively TRBD2 (6 bases). Trimming left V 5 bases short and J 1 base short, with 8 bases between. CDR1 is SGHVS and CDR2 is FNYEAQ in the germline V gene. CDR3 size: 13 residues.

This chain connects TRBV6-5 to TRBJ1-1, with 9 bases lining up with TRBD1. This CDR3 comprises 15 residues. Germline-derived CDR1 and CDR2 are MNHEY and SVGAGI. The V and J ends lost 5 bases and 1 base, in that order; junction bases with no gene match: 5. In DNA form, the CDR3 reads TGTGCCAGCAGTAACCACAGGGGGCGGAACACTGAAGCTTTCTTT. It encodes CASSNHRGRNTEAFF.

For the CDR3, the DNA is TGTGCCAGCCAACCGCTATCCAGTGTTGGAGGAGCTTTCTTT. This encodes CASQPLSSVGGAFF. The V and J genes are TRBV19 and TRBJ1-1, with unresolved D. There are 14 residues in the CDR3. Per the germline V gene, CDR1 is LNHDA and CDR2 is SQIVND (reference sequence). V lost 9 bases, J lost 10 bases, and 24 bases lay in between.

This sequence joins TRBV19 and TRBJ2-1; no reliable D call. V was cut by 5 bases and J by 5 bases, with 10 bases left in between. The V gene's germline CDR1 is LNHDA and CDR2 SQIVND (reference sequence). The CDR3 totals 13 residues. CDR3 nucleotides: TGTGCCAGTAGTCTCCGGGTCAACAATGAGCAGTTCTTC. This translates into CASSLRVNNEQFF. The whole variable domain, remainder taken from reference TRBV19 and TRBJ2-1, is DGGITQSPKYLFRKEGQNVTLSCEQNLNHDAMYWYRQDPGQGLRLIYYSQIVNDFQKGDIAEGYSVSREKKESFPLTVTSAQKNPTAFYLCASSLRVNNEQFFGPGTRLTVL.

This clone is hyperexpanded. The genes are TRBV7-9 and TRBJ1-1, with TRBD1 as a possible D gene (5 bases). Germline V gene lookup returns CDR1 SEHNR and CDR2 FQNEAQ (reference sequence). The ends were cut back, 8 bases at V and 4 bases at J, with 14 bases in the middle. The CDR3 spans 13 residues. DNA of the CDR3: TGTGCCAGCCTATTGGTGGGGGGCACTGAAGCTTTCTTT. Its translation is CASLLVGGTEAFF.

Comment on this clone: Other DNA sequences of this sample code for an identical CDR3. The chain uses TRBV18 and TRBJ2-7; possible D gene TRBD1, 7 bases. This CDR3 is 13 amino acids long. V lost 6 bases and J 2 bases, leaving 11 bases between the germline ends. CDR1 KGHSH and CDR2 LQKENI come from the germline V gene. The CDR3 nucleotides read TGTGCCAGCTCGCGGGACAGCACCTACGAGCAGTACTTC. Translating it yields CASSRDSTYEQYF.

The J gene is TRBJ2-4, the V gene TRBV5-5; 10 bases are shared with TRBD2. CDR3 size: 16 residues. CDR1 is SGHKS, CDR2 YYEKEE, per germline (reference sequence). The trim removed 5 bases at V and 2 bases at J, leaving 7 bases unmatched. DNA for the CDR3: TGTGCCAGCAGTCACTGGACTAGCGGCCCCAAAAACATTCAGTACTTC. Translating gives CASSHWTSGPKNIQYF.

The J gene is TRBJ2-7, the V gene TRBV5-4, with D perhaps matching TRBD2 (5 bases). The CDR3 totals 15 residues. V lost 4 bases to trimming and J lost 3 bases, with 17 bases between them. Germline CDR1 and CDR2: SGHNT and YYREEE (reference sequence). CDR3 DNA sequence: TGTGCCAGCAGCCCTGGACTGGGAATTAACTACGAGCAGTACTTC. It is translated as CASSPGLGINYEQYF.

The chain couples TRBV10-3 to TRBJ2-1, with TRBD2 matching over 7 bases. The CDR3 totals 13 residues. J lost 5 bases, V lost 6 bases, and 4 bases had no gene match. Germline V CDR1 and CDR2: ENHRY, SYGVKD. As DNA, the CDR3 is TGTGCCATCAGCTGGGACTACGACAATGAGCAGTTCTTC. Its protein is CAISWDYDNEQFF.

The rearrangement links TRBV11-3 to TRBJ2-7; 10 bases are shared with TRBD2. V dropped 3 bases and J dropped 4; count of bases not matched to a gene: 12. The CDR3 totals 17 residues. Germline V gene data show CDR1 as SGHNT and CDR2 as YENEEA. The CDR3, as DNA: TGTGCCAGCAGCTTGAAAGCCGGGCTAGCGGGAGATTACGAGCAGTACTTC. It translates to CASSLKAGLAGDYEQYF.

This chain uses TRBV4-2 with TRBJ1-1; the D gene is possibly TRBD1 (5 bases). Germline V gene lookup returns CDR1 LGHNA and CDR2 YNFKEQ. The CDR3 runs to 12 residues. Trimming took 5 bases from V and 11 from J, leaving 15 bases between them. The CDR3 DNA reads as TGTGCCAGCAGCTTGGCCGGGACCGAGGCTTTCTTT. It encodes CASSLAGTEAFF.

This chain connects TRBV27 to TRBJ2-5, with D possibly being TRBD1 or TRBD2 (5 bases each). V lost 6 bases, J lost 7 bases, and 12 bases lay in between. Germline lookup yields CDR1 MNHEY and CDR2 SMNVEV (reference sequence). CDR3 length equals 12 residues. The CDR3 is CASRGDPRTQYF. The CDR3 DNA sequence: TGTGCCAGCAGAGGGGACCCCCGGACCCAGTACTTC.

For the CDR3, the DNA is TGTGCCAGCAGTTCCCCGGGACACCTTGGTGAGCAGTACTTC. Translated: CASSSPGHLGEQYF. The J gene is TRBJ2-7, the V gene TRBV2; possible D gene TRBD1, 6 bases. V lost 5 bases and J lost 7, with 18 bases in between. Per germline, CDR1 SNHLY and CDR2 FYNNEI. The CDR3 runs to 14 residues.

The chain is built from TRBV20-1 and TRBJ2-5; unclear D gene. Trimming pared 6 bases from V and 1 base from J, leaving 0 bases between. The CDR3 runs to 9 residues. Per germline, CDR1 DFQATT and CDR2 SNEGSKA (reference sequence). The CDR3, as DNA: TGCAGTGCCCAAGAGACCCAGTACTTC. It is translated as CSAQETQYF.

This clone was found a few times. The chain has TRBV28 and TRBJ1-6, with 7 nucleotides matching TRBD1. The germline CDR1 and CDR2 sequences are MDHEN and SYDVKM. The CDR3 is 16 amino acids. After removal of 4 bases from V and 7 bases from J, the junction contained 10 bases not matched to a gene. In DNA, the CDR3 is TGTGCCAGCAGTTACCTGGGGACAGCCAGAAATTCACCCCTCCACTTT. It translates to CASSYLGTARNSPLHF.